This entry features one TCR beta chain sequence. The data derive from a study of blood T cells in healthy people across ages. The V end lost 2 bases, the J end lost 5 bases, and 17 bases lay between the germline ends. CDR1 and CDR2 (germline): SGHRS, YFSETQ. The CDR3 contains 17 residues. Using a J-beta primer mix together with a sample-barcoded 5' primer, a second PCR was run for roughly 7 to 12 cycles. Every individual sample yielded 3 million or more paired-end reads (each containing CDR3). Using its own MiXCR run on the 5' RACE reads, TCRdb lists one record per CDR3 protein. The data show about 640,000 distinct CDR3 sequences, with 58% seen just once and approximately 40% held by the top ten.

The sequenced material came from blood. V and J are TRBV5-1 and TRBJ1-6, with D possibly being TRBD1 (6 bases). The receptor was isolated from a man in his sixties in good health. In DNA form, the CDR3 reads TGCGCCAGCAGCTTCGTCGCTTCTAGGGACAATAATTCACCCCTCCACTTT. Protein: CASSFVASRDNNSPLHF.